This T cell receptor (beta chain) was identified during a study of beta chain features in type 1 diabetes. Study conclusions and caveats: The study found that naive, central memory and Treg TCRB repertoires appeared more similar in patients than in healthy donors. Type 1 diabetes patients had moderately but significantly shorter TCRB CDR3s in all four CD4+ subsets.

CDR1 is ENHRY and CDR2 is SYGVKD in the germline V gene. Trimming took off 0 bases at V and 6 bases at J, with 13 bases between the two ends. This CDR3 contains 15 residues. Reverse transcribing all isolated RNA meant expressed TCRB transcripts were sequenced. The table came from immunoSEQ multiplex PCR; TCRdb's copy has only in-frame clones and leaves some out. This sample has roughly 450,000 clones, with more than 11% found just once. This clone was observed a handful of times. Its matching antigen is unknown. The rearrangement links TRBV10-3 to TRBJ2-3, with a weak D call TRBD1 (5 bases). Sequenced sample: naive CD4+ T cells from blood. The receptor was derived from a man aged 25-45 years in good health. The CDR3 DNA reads TGTGCCATCAGTGAGTCCCTCAGGGTATCCGATACGCAGTATTTT. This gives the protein CAISESLRVSDTQYF.